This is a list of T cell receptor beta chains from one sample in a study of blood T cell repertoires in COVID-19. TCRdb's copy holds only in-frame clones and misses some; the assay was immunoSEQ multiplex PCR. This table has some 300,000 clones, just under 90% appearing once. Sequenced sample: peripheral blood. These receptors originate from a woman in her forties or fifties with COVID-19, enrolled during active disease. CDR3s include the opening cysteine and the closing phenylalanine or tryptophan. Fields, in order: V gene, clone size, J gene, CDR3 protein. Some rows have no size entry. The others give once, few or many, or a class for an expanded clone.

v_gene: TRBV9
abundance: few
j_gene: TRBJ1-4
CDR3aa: CASSPRPPGFAFNEKLFF

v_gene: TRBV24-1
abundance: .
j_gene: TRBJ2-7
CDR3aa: CATWAGGTYEQYF

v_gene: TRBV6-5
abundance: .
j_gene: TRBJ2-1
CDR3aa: CASTPAGVEGNEQFF

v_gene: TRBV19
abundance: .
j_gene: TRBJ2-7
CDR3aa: CASSIGQGVTPWNYEQYF

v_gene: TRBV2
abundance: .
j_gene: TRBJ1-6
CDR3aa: CASSERQGNNSPLHF

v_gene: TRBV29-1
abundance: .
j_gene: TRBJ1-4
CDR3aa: CSVRGTDFRKLFF

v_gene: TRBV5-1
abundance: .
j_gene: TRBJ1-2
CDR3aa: CASSSRDNIYGYTF

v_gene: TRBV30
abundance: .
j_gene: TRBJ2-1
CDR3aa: CAWSNGPSYNEQFF

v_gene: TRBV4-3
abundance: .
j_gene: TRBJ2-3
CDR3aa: CASSQDLRLAGGKDTQYF

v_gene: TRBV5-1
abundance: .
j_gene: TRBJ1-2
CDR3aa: CASSLAVDTARLYGYTF

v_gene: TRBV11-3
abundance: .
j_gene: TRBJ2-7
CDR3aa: CASSLTYEQYF

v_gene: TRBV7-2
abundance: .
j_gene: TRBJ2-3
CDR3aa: CASSVSGSFADTQYF

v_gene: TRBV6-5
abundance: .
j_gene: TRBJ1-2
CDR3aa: CASRYRGRSYGYTF

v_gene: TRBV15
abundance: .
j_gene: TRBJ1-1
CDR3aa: CATRKGTGLNTEAFF

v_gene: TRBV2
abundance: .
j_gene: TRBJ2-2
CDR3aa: CASSEDRTGWGGELFF

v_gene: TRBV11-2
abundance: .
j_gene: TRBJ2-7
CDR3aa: CAIQQGYLNEQYF

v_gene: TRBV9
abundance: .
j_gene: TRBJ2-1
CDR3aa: CASSEQGADLNEQFF

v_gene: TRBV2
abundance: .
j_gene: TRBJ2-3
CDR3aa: CASPLRGTQYF

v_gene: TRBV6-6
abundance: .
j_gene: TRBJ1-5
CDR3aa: CASRAGIRAPQHF

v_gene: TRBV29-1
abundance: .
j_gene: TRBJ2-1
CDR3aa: CSVEGRGAGGAGNEQFF

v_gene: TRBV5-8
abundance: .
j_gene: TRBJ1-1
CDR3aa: CASSWGGANTEAFF

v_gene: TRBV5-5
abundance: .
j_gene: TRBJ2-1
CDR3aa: CASSKGQGIYNEQFF

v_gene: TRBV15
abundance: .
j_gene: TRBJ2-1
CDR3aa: CATSGPGTHPFF

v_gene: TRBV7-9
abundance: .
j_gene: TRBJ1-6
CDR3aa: CASSLRQGLNSPLHF

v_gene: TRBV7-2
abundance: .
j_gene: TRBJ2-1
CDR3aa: CASSLRRTSGAGSYNEQFF

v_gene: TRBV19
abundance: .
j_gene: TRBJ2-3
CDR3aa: CASHAGVKGTDTQYF

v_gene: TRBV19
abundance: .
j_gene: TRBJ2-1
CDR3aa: CASSIRGIVGNEQFF

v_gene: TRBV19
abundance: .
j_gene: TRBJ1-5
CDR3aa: CASRRTGEKPQHF

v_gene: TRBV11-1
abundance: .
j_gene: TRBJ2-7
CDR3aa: CATTPAGTYEQYF

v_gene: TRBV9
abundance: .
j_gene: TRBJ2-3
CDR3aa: CASSPGRTAEGPDTQYF

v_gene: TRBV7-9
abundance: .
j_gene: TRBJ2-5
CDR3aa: CASNPGQGKETQYF

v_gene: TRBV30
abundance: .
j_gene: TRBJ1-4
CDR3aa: CAWSVPGTQEKLFF

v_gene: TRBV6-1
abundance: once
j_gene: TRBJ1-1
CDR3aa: CASSEKGAWGNTEAFF

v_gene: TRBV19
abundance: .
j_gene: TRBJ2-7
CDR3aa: CASRPGGMRYEQYF

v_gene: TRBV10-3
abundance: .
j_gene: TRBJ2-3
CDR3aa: CAISDYDRVDTQYF

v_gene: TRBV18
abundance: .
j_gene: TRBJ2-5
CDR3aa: CASSPGLEETQYF

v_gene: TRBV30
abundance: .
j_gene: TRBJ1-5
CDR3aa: CAWSLGFGNSNQPQHF

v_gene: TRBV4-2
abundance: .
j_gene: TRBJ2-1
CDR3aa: CASSQGGLAGGNEQFF

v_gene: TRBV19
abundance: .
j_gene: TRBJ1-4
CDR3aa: CASSIGGATNEKLFF

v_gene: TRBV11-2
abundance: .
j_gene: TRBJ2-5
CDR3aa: CASKVQGVSGETQYF

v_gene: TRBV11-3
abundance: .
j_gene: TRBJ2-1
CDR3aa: CASSLSRDNEQFF

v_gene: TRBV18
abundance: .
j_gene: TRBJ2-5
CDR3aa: CASSTLPLETQYF

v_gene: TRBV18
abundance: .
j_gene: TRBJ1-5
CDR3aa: CASSPRTGNEQPQHF

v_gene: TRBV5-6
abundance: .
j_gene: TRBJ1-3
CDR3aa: CASSPDAGLGNTIYF

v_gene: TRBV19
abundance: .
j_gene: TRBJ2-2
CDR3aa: CASSGRGRGNTGELFF

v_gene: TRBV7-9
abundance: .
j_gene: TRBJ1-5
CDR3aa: CASSLGGVGFQPQHF

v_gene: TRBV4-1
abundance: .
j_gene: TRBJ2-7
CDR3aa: CASSQPTGTFLLEQYF

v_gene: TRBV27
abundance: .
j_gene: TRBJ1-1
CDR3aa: CASSLTIYGVNTEAFF

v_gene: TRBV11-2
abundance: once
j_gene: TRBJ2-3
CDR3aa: CASSTPTSGTNTDTQYF

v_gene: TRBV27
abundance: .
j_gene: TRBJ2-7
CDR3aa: CASSTTEPPRYF

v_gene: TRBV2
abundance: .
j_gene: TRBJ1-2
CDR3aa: CASVLQGDYGYTF

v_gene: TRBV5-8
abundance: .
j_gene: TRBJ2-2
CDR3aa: CASSSYLAVTGELFF

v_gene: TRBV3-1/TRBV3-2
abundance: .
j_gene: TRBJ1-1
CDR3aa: CASSETGLGTEAFF

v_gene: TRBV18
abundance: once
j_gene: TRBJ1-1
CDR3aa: CASSRELVTEAFF

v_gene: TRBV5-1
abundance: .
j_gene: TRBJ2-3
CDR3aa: CASSPGGDTQYF

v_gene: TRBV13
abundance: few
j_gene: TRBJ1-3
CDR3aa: CASGGDSGNTIYF

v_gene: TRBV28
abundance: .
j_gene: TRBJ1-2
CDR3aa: CASSEWDRGNYGYTF

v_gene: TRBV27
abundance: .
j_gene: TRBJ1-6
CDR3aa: CASSLLGDRTDNSPLHF

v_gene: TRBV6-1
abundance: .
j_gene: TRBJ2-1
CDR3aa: CASSEGWRLAGVTDEQFF

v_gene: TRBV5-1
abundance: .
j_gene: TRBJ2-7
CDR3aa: CASSLGTVAYEQYF